Each of the 17 T cell receptor beta chains below was sequenced from the same sample in a study of blood T cells in healthy people across ages. PCR was performed a second time for roughly 7 to 12 cycles using a sample-barcoded 5' primer and a J-beta primer mix. One entry per CDR3 protein results from TCRdb running MiXCR on the 5' RACE reads. The table has fewer than 1.5 million distinct CDR3 sequences, approximately 42% seen once. Sequenced input: blood. These receptors originate from a woman aged 18 to 35 in good health.

This clonotype was counted once. This rearrangement joins TRBV20-1 to TRBJ1-1; D is ambiguous. The CDR3 covers 13 residues. V was trimmed by 3 bases and J by 6 bases, leaving 14 bases between them. Germline CDR1 DFQATT, CDR2 SNEGSKA (reference sequence). The CDR3 loop reads CSASLYGSAEAFF. The CDR3 DNA follows: TGCAGTGCTAGTCTCTATGGATCAGCTGAAGCTTTCTTT.

This clonotype was detected only a few times. The chain's CDR3 is CSATGQAGETQYF. CDR3 nucleotides: TGCAGTGCTACAGGACAGGCGGGAGAGACCCAGTACTTC. The rearrangement links TRBV20-1 to TRBJ2-5, with 7 bases fitting TRBD1. CDR1 DFQATT and CDR2 SNEGSKA come from the germline V gene (reference sequence). This CDR3 comprises 13 residues. J was trimmed by 4 bases and V by 4 bases; bases with no gene match: 6.

The sample holds many counts of this clonotype. The J gene is TRBJ2-3, the V gene TRBV10-3, with no clear D. CDR1 and CDR2 (germline): ENHRY, SYGVKD. V gave up 2 bases and J gave up 1 base, with 7 bases separating them. CDR3 length equals 14 residues. The CDR3 DNA reads as TGTGCCATCAGTGAGCCCTGGCGCACAGATACGCAGTATTTT. Protein sequence: CAISEPWRTDTQYF.

This clonotype has just a few counts. V is TRBV29-1 and J is TRBJ2-7; 7 bases match TRBD2. The germline V gene has CDR1 SQVTM and CDR2 ANQGSEA. The J segment lost 5 bases and the V segment lost 6 bases, leaving 7 bases of the junction unmatched. This CDR3 region has 12 residues. CDR3 loop: CSVRTSTHEQYF. The CDR3 bases are TGCAGCGTGAGGACTAGTACCCACGAGCAGTACTTC.

The chain employs TRBV27 and TRBJ2-7, with 8 bases matching TRBD1. Germline values: CDR1 MNHEY, CDR2 SMNVEV (reference sequence). J was trimmed by 2 bases and V by 3 bases; bases with no gene match: 15. The CDR3 is made up of 18 amino acids. In nucleotides, the CDR3 is TGTGCCAGCAGTTTTCTTTCTATCTCGGCAGGGGGCACCTACGAGCAGTACTTC. Translated: CASSFLSISAGGTYEQYF.

This clonotype was found once. The chain is built from TRBV6-1 and TRBJ2-3; D is ambiguous. Germline assignment: CDR1 MNHNS and CDR2 SASEGT. The CDR3 totals 15 residues. The V end lost 3 bases, the J end lost 0 bases, and 10 bases lay between the germline ends. The CDR3 DNA is TGTGCCAGCAGTGACAACTCCGAAAGCACAGATACGCAGTATTTT. Translation gives CASSDNSESTDTQYF.

This clonotype has a single count. The chain couples TRBV29-1 to TRBJ2-7; D not resolved. The germline CDR1 and CDR2 sequences are SQVTM and ANQGSEA. This CDR3 region has 11 residues. The V end was cut by 0 bases, the J end by 9 bases, with 9 bases between. The CDR3 DNA reads as TGCAGCGTTGAAGATGAAGTTGGGCAGTACTTC. Translation gives CSVEDEVGQYF.

There are a few counts of this clonotype. The V call is TRBV7-3, the J call TRBJ2-1; D gene uncertain. Germline V gene data show CDR1 as SGHTA and CDR2 as FQGTGA. The CDR3 is made up of 14 amino acids. Trimming cost V 1 base and J 4 bases, with 8 bases left between them. The CDR3 reads CASSLISNYNEQFF. The CDR3 nucleotides are TGTGCCAGCAGCTTAATCTCGAATTACAATGAGCAGTTCTTC.

The chain employs TRBV7-8 and TRBJ1-2, with 7 bases aligning to TRBD1. The ends lost 5 bases at V and 4 bases at J; junction bases unmatched: 10. Germline V gene lookup returns CDR1 SGHVS and CDR2 FQNEAQ. This CDR3 is 15 amino acids long. The CDR3, as DNA: TGTGCCAGCAGCCTCACAGGGGTGGGCGTCTATGGCTACACCTTC. Translated: CASSLTGVGVYGYTF. The entire variable domain, with the rest obtained from reference TRBV7-8 and TRBJ1-2, is as follows: GAGVSQSPRYKVAKRGQDVALRCDPISGHVSLFWYQQALGQGPEFLTYFQNEAQLDKSGLPSDRFFAERPEGSVSTLKIQRTQQEDSAVYLCASSLTGVGVYGYTFGSGTRLTVV.

This rearrangement joins TRBV29-1 to TRBJ1-2, with a tentative D call TRBD1 (5 bases). Looked up from germline, CDR1 is SQVTM and CDR2 is ANQGSEA. The CDR3 length is 14 residues. V was cut by 2 bases and J by 1 base, with 11 bases left in between. The CDR3 sequence is CSVERAGSNYGYTF. The CDR3 coding sequence is TGCAGCGTTGAAAGGGCAGGGAGTAACTATGGCTACACCTTC.

This clonotype was observed a handful of times. The rearrangement joins TRBV11-2 to TRBJ2-7; 8 positions agree with TRBD2. The J call is uncertain, as TRBJ2-5 better fits the DNA end. This CDR3 comprises 18 residues. Germline CDR1 is SGHAT and CDR2 is FQNNGV. DNA of the CDR3: TGTGCCAGCAGCCCTGGAGCGGGGCCGACGAGCGGGGGAGAGACCCAGTACTTC. It is translated as CASSPGAGPTSGGETQYF.

The chain recombines TRBV20-1 with TRBJ1-1; TRBD1 matches at 7 bases. The CDR3 length is 14 residues. The germline V gene has CDR1 DFQATT and CDR2 SNEGSKA (reference sequence). V lost 4 bases to trimming and J lost 5 bases; unmatched junction nucleotides: 10. DNA for the CDR3: TGCAGTGCTAACCCCTCAGACAGGGAGACTGAAGCTTTCTTT. It encodes CSANPSDRETEAFF.

This clonotype was detected only once. This chain links TRBV4-1 with TRBJ1-2; D gene uncertain. Trimming took 3 bases from V and 5 from J, leaving 13 bases between them. The CDR3 spans 14 residues. CDR1 and CDR2 from the germline V gene are MGHRA and YSYEKL. This CDR3 reads CASSHPQRGYGYTF. DNA of the CDR3: TGCGCCAGCAGCCACCCTCAGCGGGGTTATGGCTACACCTTC.

In its sample, this clonotype was seen once. V is TRBV6-6 and J is TRBJ1-6; D uncertain. Per the germline V gene, CDR1 is MNHNY and CDR2 is SVGAGI (reference sequence). The CDR3 runs to 14 residues. Trimming removed 10 bases from V and 7 bases from J, with 17 bases in between. For the CDR3, the DNA is TGTGCCACCAAACTAGGCAGTGAGAATTCACCCCTCCACTTT. This codes for CATKLGSENSPLHF.

This clonotype was detected a few times. V gene TRBV20-1 combines with J gene TRBJ2-3; TRBD2 agrees at 12 bases. The V gene end was trimmed by 4 bases and the J gene end by 2 bases; junction bases not matched to a gene: 13. This CDR3 is 18 amino acids long. From germline, CDR1 is DFQATT and CDR2 SNEGSKA (reference sequence). The CDR3 nucleotides read TGCAGTGCTATGACTAGCGGGAGTGCTGTCCCTCTCACAGATACGCAGTATTTT. Translating gives CSAMTSGSAVPLTDTQYF.

DNA for the CDR3: TGTGCCAGCAGGAAACAGGGGATTAGCACAGATACGCAGTATTTT. It yields the protein CASRKQGISTDTQYF. V gene TRBV5-6 combines with J gene TRBJ2-3; TRBD1 agrees at 7 bases. After removal of 5 bases from V and 0 bases from J, the junction contained 6 bases not matched to a gene. Germline-derived CDR1 and CDR2 are SGHDT and YYEEEE. CDR3 length equals 15 residues. The full variable domain, completed using reference TRBV5-6 and TRBJ2-3, is DAGVTQSPTHLIKTRGQQVTLRCSPKSGHDTVSWYQQALGQGPQFIFQYYEEEERQRGNFPDRFSGHQFPNYSSELNVNALLLGDSALYLCASRKQGISTDTQYFGPGTRLTVL.

This clonotype has a count of ten or more. The chain couples TRBV29-1 to TRBJ2-7, with a possible D match to TRBD1 (6 bases). The CDR3 extends over 12 amino acids. In germline, CDR1 is SQVTM, CDR2 ANQGSEA. V was cut by 4 bases and J by 5 bases, with 12 bases left in between. As DNA, the CDR3 is TGCAGCGTTGTAAGGGGGACCCACGAGCAGTACTTC. Translation: CSVVRGTHEQYF.